These 16 T cell receptor beta chains came from one sample sequenced in a study of regulatory T cells in long-lasting Graves disease. iRepertoire HTBI primers and Arm-PCR of CDR3 regions built TCR beta libraries. TCRdb re-derived calls from the multiplex PCR reads in MiXCR, one entry per CDR3 protein. The sample lists approximately 300,000 distinct CDR3 sequences, about 18% occurring once. As to time point: newly diagnosed GD, antithyroid drugs for less than 3 months. PBMCs were the source of the RNA used for TCR sequencing. The specimen comprised peripheral blood mononuclear cells (PBMCs), sampled at new diagnosis, from a patient treated with antithyroid drugs. The origin of the receptors is a female donor with Graves disease.

In this sample, this clonotype turned up many times. V is TRBV7-8 and J is TRBJ1-4, with 8 positions matching TRBD1. V lost 5 bases and J lost 7; bases outside the gene matches: 6. Germline V gene lookup returns CDR1 SGHVS and CDR2 FQNEAQ. The CDR3 loop spans 14 amino acids. CDR3 sequence: CASSPRTGSEKLFF. CDR3 nucleotides: TGTGCCAGCAGCCCCAGGACAGGGAGTGAAAAACTGTTTTTT.

The J gene is TRBJ2-7, the V gene TRBV6-1, with 12 positions matching TRBD2. This CDR3 is 19 amino acids long. The ends lost 2 bases at V and 2 bases at J; junction bases unmatched: 13. CDR1 is MNHNS, CDR2 SASEGT, per germline. In DNA form, the CDR3 reads TGTGCCAGCAGTGAACTGGGACTAGCGGGCTTAGGCCGGACCTACGAGCAGTACTTC. Its protein is CASSELGLAGLGRTYEQYF.

This clonotype has more than one count but fewer than ten. The chain is built from TRBV14 and TRBJ2-1; possible D gene TRBD2, 5 bases. The CDR3 runs to 13 residues. Trimming removed 4 bases from V and 2 bases from J, with 6 bases in between. Germline CDR1 reads SGHDN; CDR2 reads FVKESK. CDR3 loop: CASSPGTYNEQFF. Here the CDR3 DNA reads TGTGCCAGCAGCCCCGGGACCTACAATGAGCAGTTCTTC.

The gene calls are TRBV20-1 and TRBJ2-5; D gene uncertain. V lost 6 bases and J 1 base, leaving 3 bases between the germline ends. The CDR3 is made up of 10 amino acids. Germline V gene data show CDR1 as DFQATT and CDR2 as SNEGSKA (reference sequence). As DNA, the CDR3 is TGCAGTGCGGCCCAAGAGACCCAGTACTTC. Translated: CSAAQETQYF.

This clonotype was found many times. The CDR3 DNA is TGTGCCCGTTCCCCGGGACTAGCCAATGAGCAGTTCTTC. Protein product: CARSPGLANEQFF. The chain uses TRBV30 and TRBJ2-1, with 9 bases lining up with TRBD2. V shed 8 bases, J shed 6 bases, and the junction held 8 bases outside the gene matches. CDR1 and CDR2 (germline): GTSNPN, SVGIG (reference sequence). CDR3 length: 13 amino acids.

The rearrangement joins TRBV6-1 to TRBJ1-3; D might be TRBD1 (5 bases). V was cut by 6 bases and J by 0 bases, with 12 bases left in between. This CDR3 contains 15 residues. In germline, CDR1 is MNHNS, CDR2 SASEGT. The DNA of the CDR3 is TGTGCCAGCAGCAGGGACCGGATCTCTGGAAACACCATATATTTT. This codes for CASSRDRISGNTIYF.

This clonotype was counted ten times or more. The V and J genes are TRBV5-1 and TRBJ1-2; D gene unclear. This CDR3 spans 11 amino acids. Germline V gene lookup returns CDR1 SGHRS and CDR2 YFSETQ. Trimming took off 0 bases at V and 5 bases at J, with 2 bases between the two ends. This chain's CDR3 is CASSLGYGYTF. CDR3 sequence (DNA): TGCGCCAGCAGCTTGGGATATGGCTACACCTTC. Combining the CDR3 with reference TRBV5-1 and TRBJ1-2 gives the whole variable domain KAGVTQTPRYLIKTRGQQVTLSCSPISGHRSVSWYQQTPGQGLQFLFEYFSETQRNKGNFPGRFSGRQFSNSRSEMNVSTLELGDSALYLCASSLGYGYTFGSGTRLTVV.

This clonotype was seen a few times. The V and J genes are TRBV6-1 and TRBJ2-1; 8 bases are shared with TRBD2. Germline V CDR1 and CDR2: MNHNS, SASEGT. V was pared by 6 bases and J by 3 bases, with 7 bases of the junction left unmatched. The length of the CDR3 is 15 residues. The CDR3 DNA reads as TGTGCCAGCAGGCCCCAAAGCGGGGGCTACAATGAGCAGTTCTTC. Protein: CASRPQSGGYNEQFF.

This clonotype was counted ten times or more. This chain links TRBV2 with TRBJ1-6; 9 bases map to TRBD1. The germline V gene has CDR1 SNHLY and CDR2 FYNNEI. Losses at the gene ends were 3 bases for V and 9 bases for J; bases not matched to a gene: 0. The CDR3 contains 13 residues. Here the CDR3 reads CASSEDRGSPLHF. In DNA form, the CDR3 reads TGTGCCAGCAGTGAGGACAGGGGTTCACCCCTCCACTTT.

This clonotype has ten or more counts. The rearrangement links TRBV7-6 to TRBJ1-3, with 8 positions matching TRBD1. V dropped 5 bases and J dropped 4; count of bases not matched to a gene: 7. CDR1 is SGHVS, CDR2 FNYEAQ, per germline. The CDR3 loop spans 15 amino acids. The CDR3 spells CASSPRGTGGNTIYF. As DNA, the CDR3 is TGTGCCAGCAGCCCCAGGGGGACAGGAGGAAACACCATATATTTT. The full variable domain, completed using reference TRBV7-6 and TRBJ1-3, is GAGVSQSPRYKVTKRGQDVALRCDPISGHVSLYWYRQALGQGPEFLTYFNYEAQQDKSGLPNDRFSAERPEGSISTLTIQRTEQRDSAMYRCASSPRGTGGNTIYFGEGSWLTVV.

This clonotype was detected once. The chain has TRBV9 and TRBJ2-1; possibly TRBD2 for D (6 bases). CDR3 length: 16 residues. With 1 base removed from V and 5 bases from J, the gap between germline ends came to 16 bases. CDR1 SGDLS and CDR2 YYNGEE come from the germline V gene. CDR3 bases: TGTGCCAGCAGCGTAACCCCGAGACTAGAAGACAATGAGCAGTTCTTC. Translated, it gives CASSVTPRLEDNEQFF.

In its sample, this clonotype was seen many times. The chain combines TRBV20-1 with TRBJ2-5; TRBD2 aligns across 11 bases. The length of the CDR3 is 15 residues. Germline-derived CDR1 and CDR2 are DFQATT and SNEGSKA (reference sequence). V was clipped by 0 bases and J by 5 bases; unmatched bases: 5. The CDR3 region has the DNA TGCAGTGCTAGAGATGGTCTAGCGGGAGGTGAGACCCAGTACTTC. This encodes CSARDGLAGGETQYF.

This clonotype occurred a few times. The chain has TRBV6-5 and TRBJ1-1; D ambiguous. Germline V gives CDR1 MNHEY, CDR2 SVGAGI. The CDR3 totals 16 residues. The V gene lost 0 bases and the J gene lost 1 base, with 12 bases spanning the gap. This CDR3 is CASSYSIPNPNTEAFF. The CDR3 DNA reads as TGTGCCAGCAGTTACTCGATACCAAACCCGAACACTGAAGCTTTCTTT.

There are a few counts of this clonotype. The rearrangement links TRBV20-1 to TRBJ1-5; D is possibly TRBD1 (5 bases). Trimming took 0 bases from V and 3 from J, leaving 15 bases between them. This CDR3 contains 16 residues. Germline V gene sequence: CDR1 DFQATT, CDR2 SNEGSKA (reference sequence). The CDR3 sequence is CSARDLGGGVNQPQHF. The CDR3 DNA is TGCAGTGCTAGAGACCTCGGGGGGGGGGTCAATCAGCCCCAGCATTTT.

This clonotype appeared many times. V is TRBV6-2 or TRBV6-3 and J is TRBJ2-5; no reliable D call. Germline V CDR1 and CDR2: MNHEY, SVGEGT. The CDR3 is 11 residues long. V was cut by 10 bases and J by 4 bases, with 10 bases left in between. The chain's CDR3 is CANGLGETQYF. Here the CDR3 DNA reads TGTGCCAACGGTCTGGGAGAGACCCAGTACTTC.

This clonotype was recorded at least ten times. This chain uses TRBV6-2 or TRBV6-3 with TRBJ2-7, with D possibly TRBD2 on 6 matching bases. Trimming removed 5 bases from V and 2 bases from J, with 13 bases in between. Germline lookup yields CDR1 MNHEY and CDR2 SVGEGT. CDR3 length equals 14 residues. The CDR3 loop is CASSPQGGPYEQYF. The CDR3 nucleotides are TGTGCCAGCAGTCCCCAGGGAGGTCCCTACGAGCAGTACTTC.